The 19 T cell receptor beta chains presented below share a single source sample, sequenced in a study of T-cell memory formation after mild COVID-19. A single record per CDR3 protein comes from TCRdb applying MiXCR to the 5' RACE reads. The sample lists a few hundred thousand distinct CDR3 sequences; around 30% were seen once. Source material: PBMCs or a T cell subset sorted from them (not recorded which). Receptors were obtained from an adult woman who had mild COVID-19 (a few samples of this study predate the infection). Cell type and time point are not known.

This clonotype was detected a few times. The V gene is TRBV7-9, the J gene TRBJ1-4; unclear D gene. The CDR3 is 13 residues long. V was cut by 6 bases and J by 7 bases, with 12 bases left in between. CDR1 SEHNR and CDR2 FQNEAQ come from the germline V gene (reference sequence). CDR3 nucleotide sequence: TGTGCCAGCAGGCCCCCTCTTTTTGAAAAACTGTTTTTT. Translating gives CASRPPLFEKLFF.

The chain joins TRBV7-9 to TRBJ1-2, with a weak D call TRBD1 (6 bases). Germline V gene data show CDR1 as SEHNR and CDR2 as FQNEAQ (reference sequence). Trimming removed 5 bases at V and 1 base at J, with 14 bases between. The CDR3 consists of 15 residues. The CDR3 reads CASSQRTDNNYGYTF. The CDR3 nucleotides read TGTGCCAGCAGCCAGCGGACAGATAATAACTATGGCTACACCTTC.

This clonotype was recorded only once. The J gene is TRBJ2-2, the V gene TRBV7-3; 7 bases line up with TRBD2. Unmatched junction bases numbered 24, after V lost 4 bases and J lost 4 bases. Germline-derived CDR1 and CDR2 are SGHTA and FQGTGA. CDR3 length: 21 residues. Written as DNA, the CDR3 is TGTGCCAGCAGCTCCACCGGTGGCGGGAGAGTCCCCGGCGGAAGCACCGGGGAGCTGTTTTTT. As protein: CASSSTGGGRVPGGSTGELFF.

The gene calls are TRBV7-9 and TRBJ2-7; perhaps TRBD2 as D (5 bases). The CDR3 loop spans 15 amino acids. V lost 5 bases and J lost 2, with 16 bases in between. Germline CDR1 is SEHNR and CDR2 is FQNEAQ (reference sequence). The CDR3 nucleotides read TGTGCCAGCAGCCCGGGAATCGCATGGACCTACGAGCAGTACTTC. Translation: CASSPGIAWTYEQYF.

The chain employs TRBV27 and TRBJ2-7, with D possibly being TRBD2 (7 bases). Trimming pared 1 base from V and 5 bases from J, leaving 15 bases between. The CDR3 extends over 15 amino acids. Germline V gene data show CDR1 as MNHEY and CDR2 as SMNVEV (reference sequence). CDR3 in DNA: TGTGCCAGCAGTTTATTGGGGGGGCAATACAACGAGCAGTACTTC. Protein: CASSLLGGQYNEQYF.

The V call is TRBV20-1, the J call TRBJ1-6; D is unclear. V gave up 0 bases and J gave up 10 bases, with 10 bases separating them. The CDR3 covers 13 residues. Germline assignment: CDR1 DFQATT and CDR2 SNEGSKA (reference sequence). The CDR3 sequence is CSARERPNSPLHF. In nucleotides, the CDR3 is TGCAGTGCTAGAGAGCGACCAAACTCACCCCTCCACTTT.

The chain uses TRBV20-1 and TRBJ2-7; D perhaps matches TRBD1 (5 bases). Germline V CDR1 and CDR2: DFQATT, SNEGSKA (reference sequence). V was clipped by 0 bases and J by 2 bases, with 20 bases between them. This CDR3 contains 17 residues. The CDR3 coding sequence is TGCAGTGCTAGAGATATGGTGGCCAGGGCCCTACCCTACGAGCAGTACTTC. It specifies CSARDMVARALPYEQYF.

There are a few counts of this clonotype. J is TRBJ1-5 and V is TRBV18; the match to TRBD1 covers 7 bases. Germline CDR1 and CDR2: KGHSH and LQKENI. V lost 3 bases to trimming and J lost 3 bases; unmatched junction nucleotides: 5. The CDR3 is 15 amino acids. CDR3 region: CASSPTQGNNQPQHF. In DNA, the CDR3 is TGTGCCAGCTCACCGACACAGGGGAACAATCAGCCCCAGCATTTT.

This clonotype occurred many times. The chain joins TRBV15 to TRBJ2-7; TRBD2 agrees at 10 bases. The CDR3 covers 16 residues. Germline CDR1 reads LNHNV; CDR2 reads YYDKDF (reference sequence). V was clipped by 1 base and J by 3 bases; unmatched bases: 6. The CDR3 here is CATSRARSSGSYEQYF. The CDR3 region has the DNA TGTGCCACCAGCAGAGCAAGATCTAGCGGGAGCTACGAGCAGTACTTC.

This clonotype has a handful of counts. The chain carries TRBV20-1 and TRBJ2-7; 9 bases match TRBD1. This CDR3 is built from 14 residues. The V gene's germline CDR1 is DFQATT and CDR2 SNEGSKA (reference sequence). V lost 5 bases, J lost 4 bases, and 9 bases stayed unmatched. The CDR3, as DNA: TGCAGTGCTTACCGGGACAGGGTGAAGTACGAGCAGTACTTC. Its translation is CSAYRDRVKYEQYF.

V is TRBV24-1 and J is TRBJ2-5; a possible D gene is TRBD1 (6 bases). Per the germline V gene, CDR1 is KGHDR and CDR2 is SFDVKD. V lost 4 bases and J 2 bases, leaving 19 bases between the germline ends. The CDR3 is made up of 17 amino acids. The CDR3 coding sequence is TGTGCCACCAGTGACCGGACAGCTTCATTATTTCAAGAGACCCAGTACTTC. It yields the protein CATSDRTASLFQETQYF.

This chain connects TRBV12-3 or TRBV12-4 to TRBJ2-4; possibly TRBD1 for D (6 bases). The CDR3 has 15 amino acids. The ends were cut back, 6 bases at V and 7 bases at J, with 19 bases in the middle. The CDR3 bases are TGTGCCAGCAGCTCCCGAATCCAAAGGGGGAACATTCAGTACTTC. Protein sequence: CASSSRIQRGNIQYF.

The chain couples TRBV6-5 to TRBJ2-7; no clear D. Germline CDR1 MNHEY, CDR2 SVGAGI. There are 15 residues in the CDR3. Trimming took 0 bases from V and 0 from J, leaving 9 bases between them. The CDR3 spells CASSYSSSGSYEQYF. CDR3 DNA: TGTGCCAGCAGTTACTCGTCCAGTGGCTCCTACGAGCAGTACTTC.

V usage is TRBV5-1 and J usage is TRBJ2-2; D not certain. From germline, CDR1 is SGHRS and CDR2 YFSETQ. The CDR3 length is 14 residues. The V end was cut by 0 bases, the J end by 4 bases, with 7 bases between. CDR3 residues: CASSLVTVTGELFF. CDR3 in DNA: TGCGCCAGCAGCTTGGTGACGGTCACCGGGGAGCTGTTTTTT.

This clonotype was found a few times. The chain joins TRBV7-6 to TRBJ2-5; 7 nucleotides line up with TRBD2. The V gene end was trimmed by 0 bases and the J gene end by 2 bases; junction bases not matched to a gene: 6. In germline, CDR1 is SGHVS, CDR2 FNYEAQ. The CDR3 covers 16 residues. DNA for the CDR3: TGTGCCAGCAGCTTAGCGCGTATTAGCGGGCAAGAGACCCAGTACTTC. Translated, it gives CASSLARISGQETQYF.

This chain's CDR3 is CASSERTGDSPLHF. DNA of the CDR3: TGTGCCAGCAGTGAAAGGACAGGGGATTCACCCCTCCACTTT. This sequence joins TRBV6-1 and TRBJ1-6; 9 nucleotides align to TRBD1. Germline V gene sequence: CDR1 MNHNS, CDR2 SASEGT. V lost 2 bases and J lost 8; bases outside the gene matches: 1. There are 14 residues in the CDR3.

This clonotype came up a few times. The chain is built from TRBV5-1 and TRBJ1-4; D unresolved. The germline gives CDR1 SGHRS, CDR2 YFSETQ. The length of the CDR3 is 14 residues. V was clipped by 0 bases and J by 3 bases, with 6 bases between them. The CDR3 region is CASSLGQANEKLFF. The CDR3 nucleotides read TGCGCCAGCAGCTTGGGCCAGGCTAATGAAAAACTGTTTTTT.

The V call is TRBV5-6, the J call TRBJ2-3; D call uncertain. This CDR3 contains 15 residues. Trimming removed 0 bases from V and 3 bases from J, with 11 bases in between. Germline lookup yields CDR1 SGHDT and CDR2 YYEEEE. The CDR3 is CASSLVPSGTDTQYF. CDR3 sequence (DNA): TGTGCCAGCAGCTTGGTCCCCTCTGGGACAGATACGCAGTATTTT.

CDR3 in DNA: TGTGCCAGCAGCAACGGGCTTTTCGACGAGCAGTACTTC. Its protein is CASSNGLFDEQYF. This chain connects TRBV12-3 or TRBV12-4 to TRBJ2-7, with D hard to call. Between the trimmed V and J ends, which lost 6 bases and 5 bases, there was a span of 14 bases. The CDR3 length is 13 residues.